Included here is one T cell receptor (beta chain) sequence, with context. The sample comes from a study of tumour-infiltrating T cells in Burkitt lymphoma. As for the study in general: Overall and progression-free survival were predicted by productive clonality.

Assay used: immunoSEQ multiplex PCR; TCRdb lists only in-frame clones, some missing. The table lists about 900 clones, about 90% of them singletons. With 11 bases clipped from V and 3 bases from J, the junction kept 9 bases outside the gene matches. The length of the CDR3 is 15 residues. In germline, CDR1 is ENHRY, CDR2 SYGVKD. The sequence came from a human donor with diffuse large B-cell lymphoma. The V call is TRBV10-3, the J call TRBJ2-2; 10 nucleotides agree with TRBD1. Input material: tumor tissue. In DNA, the CDR3 is TGTGCCTCCTACGGGGGACAGGGGTACACCGGGGAGCTGTTTTTT. This gives the protein CASYGGQGYTGELFF.